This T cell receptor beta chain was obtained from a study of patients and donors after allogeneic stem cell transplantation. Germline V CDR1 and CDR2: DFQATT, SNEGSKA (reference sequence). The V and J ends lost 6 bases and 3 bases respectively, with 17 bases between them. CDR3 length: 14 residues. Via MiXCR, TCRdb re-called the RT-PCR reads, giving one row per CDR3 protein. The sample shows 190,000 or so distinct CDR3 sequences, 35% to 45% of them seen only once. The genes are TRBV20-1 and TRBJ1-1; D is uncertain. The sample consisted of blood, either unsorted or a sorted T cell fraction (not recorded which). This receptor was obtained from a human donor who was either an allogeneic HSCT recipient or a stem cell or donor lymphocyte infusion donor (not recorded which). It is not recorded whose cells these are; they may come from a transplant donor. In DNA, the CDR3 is TGCAGTGCCGAAGCCCAGGCTCGGGACACTGAAGCTTTCTTT. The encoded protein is CSAEAQARDTEAFF.